This T cell receptor (beta chain) was identified in a study of T cell repertoires in cytomegalovirus infection. Study information: Public TCR beta signatures marked donors with CMV infection and the matching HLA.

This clonotype has at least ten counts. Its antigen is not known. Study-wide findings and caveats: The ex vivo response was dominated by HLA-C-restricted CMV-specific TCR beta clonotypes. The study identified carriers of CMV plus the relevant HLA from cumulative public TCR beta family frequency.

TCRdb used MiXCR to reprocess the reads, holding one entry per CDR3 protein. The sample has fewer than 85,000 distinct CDR3 sequences, 3% to 4.5% seen once. The origin of this receptor is a human donor in good health (CMV status not recorded). Some clones in this sample may be carry-over from other donors' samples. Sequencing used PBMCs.

The DNA for the CDR3 is TGCGCCAGCAGCCAGGCCCTCAGGGGAGCTAACTATGGCTACACCTTC. Translating it yields CASSQALRGANYGYTF. The V and J genes are TRBV4-1 and TRBJ1-2, with D perhaps matching TRBD1 (6 bases). Trimming left V 3 bases short and J 0 bases short, with 14 bases between. CDR1 and CDR2 (germline): MGHRA, YSYEKL. The CDR3 is 16 residues long.